This TCR beta chain was profiled in a study of control samples from healthy donors and cancer patients (dated by TCRdb to 2018 to 2021). The library was made by the immunoSEQ multiplex PCR assay. Here the immuneACCESS table is served through TCRdb, limited to in-frame sequences with V and J called. Missing clones are a known gap in these copies; in checked studies unresolved V genes cover under half, and the rest lacks a known reason. Counted in this sample were hundreds of thousands of clones; almost 85% of them appeared once. Together, the top ten hold about 14% of the sample. A word on this clone: This clone's antigen is unknown. Per-base qualities were not stored, and no clone one base away is much larger.

The CDR3 has 15 amino acids, counting the end cysteine and phenylalanine. Only CDR3 DNA is held: 45 bases, read in frame from base 1. The germline V end is reduced by 6 bases and the J end by 1 base; junction bases left unmatched: 6. In the germline V gene, CDR1 corresponds to SNHLY and CDR2 to FYNNEI. This TCR was recovered from a woman in her sixties or seventies with lung cancer. The chain is made from TRBV2 and TRBJ2-5; the central 9 bases match TRBD2. Material for sequencing was PBMCs. The CDR3 has the sequence CASSQAGGLQETQYF. The bases read TGTGCCAGCAGCCAAGCGGGGGGCCTCCAAGAGACCCAGTACTTC.